This entry features one TCR beta chain sequence. The sample comes from a study of cytomegalovirus exposure and HLA in healthy donors. CDR1 is LGHNA and CDR2 is YSLEER in the germline V gene. V lost 4 bases and J lost 1; bases outside the gene matches: 3. The CDR3 is 14 amino acids. Use of 60 Vbeta and 13 Jbeta primers characterized the PCR. Assay: immunoSEQ multiplex PCR; the TCRdb copy retains only in-frame clones and omits some. This sample carries over 150,000 clones, 70% to 90% of them seen once, and the ten largest clones take 0.75% to 0.95%. Sequences were obtained from PBMCs. The chain carries TRBV4-3 and TRBJ1-1; 7 nucleotides align to TRBD1. The receptor's source is a woman in her twenties or thirties in good health and CMV-seronegative. The CDR3 region has the DNA TGCGCCAGCAGCCTAGGACAGGAGAACACTGAAGCTTTCTTT. The encoded protein is CASSLGQENTEAFF.